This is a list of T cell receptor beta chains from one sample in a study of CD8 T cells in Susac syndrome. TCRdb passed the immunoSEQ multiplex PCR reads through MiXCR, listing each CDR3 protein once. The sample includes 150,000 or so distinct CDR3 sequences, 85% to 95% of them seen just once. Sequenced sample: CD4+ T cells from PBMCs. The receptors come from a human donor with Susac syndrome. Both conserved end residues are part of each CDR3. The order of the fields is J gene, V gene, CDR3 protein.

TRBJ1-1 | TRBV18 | CASSPEANTEAFF
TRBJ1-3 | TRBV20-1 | CSASADGSSGNTIYF
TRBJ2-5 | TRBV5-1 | CASSLTALAGQETQYF
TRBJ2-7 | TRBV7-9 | CASSPSAGGYEQYF
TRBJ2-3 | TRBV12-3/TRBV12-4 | CASSGLAEHTQYF
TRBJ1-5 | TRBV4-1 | CASSQVGGGPQHF
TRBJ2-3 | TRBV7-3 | CASSLTPPRAGRLADTQYF
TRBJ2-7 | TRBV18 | CASSAQGTSTNEQYF
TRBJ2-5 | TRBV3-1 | CASSLIAVRETQYF
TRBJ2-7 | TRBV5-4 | CASSRASNSYEQYF
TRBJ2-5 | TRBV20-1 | CSVPDSLGETQYF
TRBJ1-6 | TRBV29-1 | CSVATGAVNSPLHF
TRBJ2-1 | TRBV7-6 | CASSFAETNNEQFF
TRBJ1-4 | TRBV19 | CASSDRPNEKLFF
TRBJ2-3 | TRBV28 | CASSLSGQGRDTQYF
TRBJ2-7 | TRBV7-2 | CASTPPWGSYEQYF
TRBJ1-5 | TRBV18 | CASSPDRGGNQPQHF
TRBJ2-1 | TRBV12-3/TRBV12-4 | CASSLVLGSSEQFF
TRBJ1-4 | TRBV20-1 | CSALGQFNEKLFF
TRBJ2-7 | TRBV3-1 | CASSLRDRFSYEQYF
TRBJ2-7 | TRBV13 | CASSRRDASYEQYF
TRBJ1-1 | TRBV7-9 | CASTWEVGTEAFF
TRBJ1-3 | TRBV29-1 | CSVSWGSGNTIYF
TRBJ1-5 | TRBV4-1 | CASSQEGGGGYSNQPQHF
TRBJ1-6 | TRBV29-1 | CSVGDSSYNSPLHF
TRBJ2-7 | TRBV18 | CASHPGTSSYEQYF
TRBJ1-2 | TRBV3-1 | CASSRRSYGYTF
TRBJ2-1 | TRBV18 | CASSSRSESNEQFF
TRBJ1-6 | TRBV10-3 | CAINNPPIAGLHF
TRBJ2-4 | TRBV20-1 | CSAGPPGQGARNIQYF
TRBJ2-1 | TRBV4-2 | CASSQEVGAYNEQFF
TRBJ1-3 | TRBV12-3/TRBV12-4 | CASTFRDTSGNTIYF
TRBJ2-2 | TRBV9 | CASSVAPGNTGELFF
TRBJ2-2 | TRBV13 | CASSLTGTTNTGELFF
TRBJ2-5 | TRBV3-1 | CASSQRGSQETQYF
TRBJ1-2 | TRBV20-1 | CSATRTVNGGNYGYTF
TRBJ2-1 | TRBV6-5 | CATGGGGRDEQFF
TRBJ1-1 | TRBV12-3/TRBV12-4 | CARGNSVGRANTEAFF
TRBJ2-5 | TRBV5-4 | CASRPGGHRNQETQYF
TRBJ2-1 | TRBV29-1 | CSVGTSGPYNEQFF
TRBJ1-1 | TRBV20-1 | CSLKVGAGDTEAFF
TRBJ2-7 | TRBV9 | CASSVGTGGPHEQYF
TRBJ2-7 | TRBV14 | CASSRRPYEQYF
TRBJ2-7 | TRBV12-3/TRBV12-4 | CASRLSGTGVREQYF
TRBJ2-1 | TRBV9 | CASSVVSATGSYNEQFF
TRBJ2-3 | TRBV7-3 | CASSLLAGTDTQYF
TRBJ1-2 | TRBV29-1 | CSVEDESGLLGGYTF
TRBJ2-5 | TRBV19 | CASTSQETQYF
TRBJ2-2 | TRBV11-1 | CASSGTGELFF
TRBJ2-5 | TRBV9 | CASSGGTGLQETQYF
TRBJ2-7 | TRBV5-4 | CASSLASRQSSYEQYF
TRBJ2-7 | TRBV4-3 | CASSQTPTAHEQYF
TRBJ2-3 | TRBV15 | CATSRDQSSTDTQYF
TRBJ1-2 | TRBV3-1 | CASSARETFNGYTF
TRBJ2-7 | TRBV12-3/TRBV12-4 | CASRANRNEQYF
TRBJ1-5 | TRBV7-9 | CASSLGADEGNQPQHF
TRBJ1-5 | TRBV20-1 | CSAQPTGNQPQHF
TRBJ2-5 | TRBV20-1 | CSVPYRGQETQYF
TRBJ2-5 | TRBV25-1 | CASSEGGLETQYF